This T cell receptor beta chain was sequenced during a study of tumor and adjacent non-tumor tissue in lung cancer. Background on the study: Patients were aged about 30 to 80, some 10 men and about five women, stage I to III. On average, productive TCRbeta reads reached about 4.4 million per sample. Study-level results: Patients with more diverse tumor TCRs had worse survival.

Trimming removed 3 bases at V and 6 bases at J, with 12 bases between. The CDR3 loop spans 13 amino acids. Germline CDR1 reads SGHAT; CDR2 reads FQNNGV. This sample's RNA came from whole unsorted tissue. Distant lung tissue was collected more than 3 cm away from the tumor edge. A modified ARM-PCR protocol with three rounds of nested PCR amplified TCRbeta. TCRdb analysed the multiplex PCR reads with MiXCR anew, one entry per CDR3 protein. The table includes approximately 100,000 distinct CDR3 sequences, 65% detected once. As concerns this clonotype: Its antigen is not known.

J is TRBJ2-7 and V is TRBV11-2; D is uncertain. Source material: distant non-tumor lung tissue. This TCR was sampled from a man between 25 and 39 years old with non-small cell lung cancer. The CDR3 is CASSFRVSAEQYF. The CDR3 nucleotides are TGTGCCAGCAGCTTTCGGGTCAGTGCCGAGCAGTACTTC.